This T cell receptor beta chain comes out of a study of T-cell memory formation after mild COVID-19. Germline-derived CDR1 and CDR2 are MGHRA and YSYEKL. V lost 2 bases and J lost 0, with 17 bases in between. The CDR3 spans 18 residues. MiXCR was run by TCRdb on the 5' RACE reads, yielding one entry per CDR3 protein. Among around 100,000 distinct CDR3 sequences listed, 22% were seen once. This TCR was sampled from a man younger than 35 who had mild COVID-19 (a few samples of this study predate the infection). Cell type and time point are not known. The V call is TRBV4-1, the J call TRBJ2-1, with a weak D call TRBD2 (6 bases). Sequenced: PBMCs or a T cell subset sorted from them (not recorded which). The CDR3 DNA sequence: TGCGCCAGCAGCCAACACCCACCGGACTACCTCTCCTACAATGAGCAGTTCTTC. Translated, it gives CASSQHPPDYLSYNEQFF.